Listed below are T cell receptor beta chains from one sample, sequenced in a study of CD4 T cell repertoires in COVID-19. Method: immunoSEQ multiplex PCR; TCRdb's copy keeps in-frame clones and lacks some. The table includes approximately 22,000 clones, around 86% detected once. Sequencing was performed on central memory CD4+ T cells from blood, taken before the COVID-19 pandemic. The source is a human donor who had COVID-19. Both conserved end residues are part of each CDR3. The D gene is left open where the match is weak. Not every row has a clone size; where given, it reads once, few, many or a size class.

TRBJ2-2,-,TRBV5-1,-,CASSFDRRTGELFF,TGCGCCAGCAGCTTTGACAGACGCACCGGGGAGCTGTTTTTT
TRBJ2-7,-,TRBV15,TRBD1,CATSKPGQGLHEQYF,TGTGCCACCAGCAAACCGGGACAGGGTCTACACGAGCAGTACTTC
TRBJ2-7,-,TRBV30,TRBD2,CASLLHSGRSTYEQYF,TGTGCCTCTTTACTTCATAGCGGGAGGTCGACCTACGAGCAGTACTTC
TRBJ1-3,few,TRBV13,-,CASSYSPGYTIYF,TGTGCCAGCAGCTACAGCCCGGGGTACACCATATATTTT
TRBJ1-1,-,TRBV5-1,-,CASSRQSGNTEAFF,TGCGCCAGCAGCCGACAATCTGGGAACACTGAAGCTTTCTTT
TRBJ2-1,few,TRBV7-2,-,CASSLVRINEQFF,TGTGCCAGCAGCTTAGTCAGGATCAATGAGCAGTTCTTC
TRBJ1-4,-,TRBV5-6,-,CASSLGEVREKLFF,TGTGCCAGCAGCTTGGGGGAGGTCCGTGAAAAACTGTTTTTT
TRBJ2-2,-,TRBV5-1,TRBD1,CASSIQGDGELFF,TGCGCCAGCAGCATCCAGGGGGACGGGGAGCTGTTTTTT
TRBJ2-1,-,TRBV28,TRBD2,CASSSSLAGGNEQFF,TGTGCCAGCAGTTCCTCTTTAGCGGGAGGCAATGAGCAGTTCTTC
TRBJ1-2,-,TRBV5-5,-,CASSLAPQAPYGYTF,TGTGCCAGCAGCTTGGCCCCCCAGGCACCCTATGGCTACACCTTC
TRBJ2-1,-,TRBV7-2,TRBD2,CASSGGGTSGYNEQFF,TGTGCCAGCAGCGGCGGGGGGACTAGCGGATACAATGAGCAGTTCTTC
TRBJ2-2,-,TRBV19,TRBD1,CASSWDSNTGELFF,TGTGCCAGTAGTTGGGACAGCAACACCGGGGAGCTGTTTTTT
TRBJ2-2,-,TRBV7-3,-,CASSLRGGGTGELFF,TGTGCCAGCAGCCTTAGGGGAGGCGGTACCGGGGAGCTGTTTTTT
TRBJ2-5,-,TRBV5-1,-,CASSLAGPQETQYF,TGCGCCAGCAGCTTGGCAGGGCCCCAAGAGACCCAGTACTTC
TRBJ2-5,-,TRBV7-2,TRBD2,CASSLVAGGLGTQYF,TGTGCCAGCAGCTTAGTAGCGGGGGGGCTGGGGACCCAGTACTTC
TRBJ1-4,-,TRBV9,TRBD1,CANKGAGNEKLFF,TGTGCCAACAAGGGGGCTGGTAATGAAAAACTGTTTTTT
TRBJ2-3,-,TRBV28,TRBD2,CASKPAGSTDTQYF,TGTGCCAGCAAACCAGCGGGAAGCACAGATACGCAGTATTTT
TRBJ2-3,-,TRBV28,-,CASSRVSPSTDTQYF,TGTGCCAGCAGCCGAGTTTCCCCCTCCACAGATACGCAGTATTTT
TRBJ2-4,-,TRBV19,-,CASSPAQGAKNIQYF,TGTGCCAGTAGTCCGGCCCAGGGGGCCAAAAACATTCAGTACTTC
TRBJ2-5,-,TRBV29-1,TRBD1,CSVVQGAIETQYF,TGCAGCGTTGTACAGGGGGCTATAGAGACCCAGTACTTC
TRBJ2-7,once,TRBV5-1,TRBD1,CASRGQDPYEQYF,TGCGCCAGTAGAGGACAGGATCCTTACGAGCAGTACTTC
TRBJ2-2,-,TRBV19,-,CASNTLGELFF,TGTGCCAGTAACACCCTTGGGGAGCTGTTTTTT
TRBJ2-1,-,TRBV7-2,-,CASSTRSYGEQFF,TGTGCCAGCAGCACCCGATCTTACGGTGAGCAGTTCTTC
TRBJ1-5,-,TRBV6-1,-,CASSVRTDNQPQHF,TGTGCCAGCAGTGTCCGGACAGACAATCAGCCCCAGCATTTT
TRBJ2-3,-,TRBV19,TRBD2,CASSQGSGRGTDTQYF,TGTGCCAGTAGTCAGGGGAGCGGGAGGGGCACAGATACGCAGTATTTT
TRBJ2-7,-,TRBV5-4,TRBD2,CASSFSGLVYEQYF,TGTGCCAGCAGCTTCTCAGGACTAGTGTACGAGCAGTACTTC
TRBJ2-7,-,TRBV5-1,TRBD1,CASSYRDRDYEQYF,TGCGCCAGCAGCTACCGGGACAGGGACTACGAGCAGTACTTC
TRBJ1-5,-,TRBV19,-,CASSISGTLSNQPQHF,TGTGCCAGTAGTATCTCTGGGACACTTAGCAATCAGCCCCAGCATTTT
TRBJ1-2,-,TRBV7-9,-,CASSLGTDYGYTF,TGTGCCAGCAGCTTAGGGACAGACTATGGCTACACCTTC
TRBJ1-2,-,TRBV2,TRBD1,CASTLLRTGYGYTF,TGTGCCAGCACCTTACTTCGGACAGGCTATGGCTACACCTTC
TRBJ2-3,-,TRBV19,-,CASSKLGDTQYF,TGTGCCAGTAGTAAGCTAGGAGATACGCAGTATTTT
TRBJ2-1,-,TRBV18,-,CASSPEGLSYNEQFF,TGTGCCAGCTCACCGGAGGGCCTCTCCTACAATGAGCAGTTCTTC
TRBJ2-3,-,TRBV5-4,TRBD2,CASSLYLAVTDTQYF,TGTGCCAGCAGCTTGTACCTAGCGGTTACAGATACGCAGTATTTT
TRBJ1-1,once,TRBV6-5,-,CASSDYWGDTEAFF,TGTGCCAGCAGTGACTACTGGGGGGACACTGAAGCTTTCTTT
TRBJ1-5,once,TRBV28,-,CAINRIYSNQPQHF,TGTGCAATAAACAGAATTTATAGCAATCAGCCCCAGCATTTT
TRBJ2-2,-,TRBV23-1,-,CASSQSEGGGGHTGELFF,TGCGCCAGCAGTCAATCCGAGGGGGGAGGGGGTCACACCGGGGAGCTGTTTTTT
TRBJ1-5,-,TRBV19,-,CASSIQGTGNQPQHF,TGTGCCAGTAGTATACAGGGTACGGGCAATCAGCCCCAGCATTTT
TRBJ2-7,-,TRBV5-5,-,CASSLTGNSYEQYF,TGTGCCAGCAGCTTGACAGGGAATTCCTACGAGCAGTACTTC
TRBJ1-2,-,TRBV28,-,CASSGDSAINYGYTF,TGTGCCAGCAGTGGCGACAGCGCAATCAACTATGGCTACACCTTC
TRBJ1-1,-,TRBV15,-,CATSVGRGVRLEAFF,TGTGCCACCAGCGTAGGGAGGGGGGTTCGTCTTGAAGCTTTCTTT
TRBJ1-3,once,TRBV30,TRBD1,CAWSPDRVSGNTIYF,TGTGCCTGGAGTCCCGACAGGGTCTCTGGAAACACCATATATTTT
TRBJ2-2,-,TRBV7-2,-,CASSYHSSDTGELFF,TGTGCCAGCAGCTACCATTCTAGCGACACCGGGGAGCTGTTTTTT
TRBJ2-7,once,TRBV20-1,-,CSALDSYEQYF,TGCAGTGCCTTAGATTCCTACGAGCAGTACTTC
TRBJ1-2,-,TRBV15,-,CATSEGRYYGYTF,TGTGCCACCAGCGAGGGGAGGTACTATGGCTACACCTTC
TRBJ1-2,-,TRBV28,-,CASSAGGLYGYTF,TGTGCCAGCAGTGCGGGGGGGCTTTATGGCTACACCTTC
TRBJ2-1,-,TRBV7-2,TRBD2,CASSLGPGRDEQFF,TGTGCCAGCAGCTTGGGACCCGGGAGGGATGAGCAGTTCTTC
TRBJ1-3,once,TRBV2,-,CASTRDSGNTIYF,TGTGCCAGTACACGGGACTCTGGAAACACCATATATTTT
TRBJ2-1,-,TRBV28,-,CASSPLRGSGYNEQFF,TGTGCCAGCAGTCCGCTTAGAGGGAGTGGCTACAATGAGCAGTTCTTC
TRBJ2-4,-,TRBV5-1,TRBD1,CASSDGQGGAKNIQYF,TGCGCCAGCAGCGATGGACAGGGTGGAGCCAAAAACATTCAGTACTTC
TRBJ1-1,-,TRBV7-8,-,CASSLIGRGNTEAFF,TGTGCCAGCAGCTTAATAGGCAGGGGAAACACTGAAGCTTTCTTT
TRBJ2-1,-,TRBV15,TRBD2,CATSRDYQAGGSPYEQFF,TGTGCCACCAGCAGAGATTACCAAGCGGGAGGCAGTCCCTATGAGCAGTTCTTC
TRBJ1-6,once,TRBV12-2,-,CASRRAGGSYNSPLHF,TGTGCAAGTCGCCGCGCGGGGGGCTCCTATAATTCACCCCTCCACTTT
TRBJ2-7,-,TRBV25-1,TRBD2,CASSGGEGYYEQYF,TGTGCCAGCAGTGGGGGGGAGGGCTACTACGAGCAGTACTTC
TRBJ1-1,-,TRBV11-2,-,CASSLGLLNTEAFF,TGTGCCAGCAGCTTGGGACTCCTGAACACTGAAGCTTTCTTT
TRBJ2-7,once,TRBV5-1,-,CASSLEAGPYEQYF,TGCGCCAGCAGCTTGGAGGCAGGTCCCTACGAGCAGTACTTC